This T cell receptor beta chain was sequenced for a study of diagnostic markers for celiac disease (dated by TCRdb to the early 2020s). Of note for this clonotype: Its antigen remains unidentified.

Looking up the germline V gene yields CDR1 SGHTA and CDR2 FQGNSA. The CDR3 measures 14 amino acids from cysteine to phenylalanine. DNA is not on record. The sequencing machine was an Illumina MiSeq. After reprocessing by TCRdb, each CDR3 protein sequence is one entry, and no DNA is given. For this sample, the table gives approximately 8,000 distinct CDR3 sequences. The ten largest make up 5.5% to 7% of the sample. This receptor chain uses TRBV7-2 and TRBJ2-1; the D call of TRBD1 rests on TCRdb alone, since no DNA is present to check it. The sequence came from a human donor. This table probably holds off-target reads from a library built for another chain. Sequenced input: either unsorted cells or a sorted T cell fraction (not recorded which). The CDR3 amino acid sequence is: CASTFYPEYNEQFF. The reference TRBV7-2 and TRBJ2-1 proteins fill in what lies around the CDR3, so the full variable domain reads GAGVSQSPSNKVTEKGKDVELRCDPISGHTALYWYRQSLGQGLEFLIYFQGNSAPDKSGLPSDRFSAERTGGSVSTLTIQRTQQEDSAVYLCASTFYPEYNEQFFGPGTRLTVL.